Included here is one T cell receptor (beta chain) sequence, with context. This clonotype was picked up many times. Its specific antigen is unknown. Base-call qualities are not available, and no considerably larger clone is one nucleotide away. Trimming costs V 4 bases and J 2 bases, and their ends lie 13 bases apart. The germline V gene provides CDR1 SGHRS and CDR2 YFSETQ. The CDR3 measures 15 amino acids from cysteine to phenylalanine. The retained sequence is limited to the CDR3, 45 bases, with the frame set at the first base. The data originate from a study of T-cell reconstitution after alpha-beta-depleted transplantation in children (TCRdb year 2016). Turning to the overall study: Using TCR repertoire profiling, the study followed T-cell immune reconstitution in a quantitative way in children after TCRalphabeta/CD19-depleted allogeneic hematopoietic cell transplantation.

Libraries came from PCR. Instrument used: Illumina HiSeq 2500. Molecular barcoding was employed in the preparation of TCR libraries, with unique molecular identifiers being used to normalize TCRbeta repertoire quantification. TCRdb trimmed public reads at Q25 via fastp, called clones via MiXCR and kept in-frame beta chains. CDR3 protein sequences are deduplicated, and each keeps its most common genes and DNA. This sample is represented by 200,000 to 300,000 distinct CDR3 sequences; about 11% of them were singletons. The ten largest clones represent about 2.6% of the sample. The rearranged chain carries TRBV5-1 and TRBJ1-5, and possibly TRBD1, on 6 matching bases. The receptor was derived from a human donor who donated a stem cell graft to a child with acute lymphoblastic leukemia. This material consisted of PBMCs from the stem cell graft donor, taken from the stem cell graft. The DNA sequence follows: TGCGCCAGCAGCCCGGGGGACATGGGCAATCAGCCCCAGCATTTT. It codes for CASSPGDMGNQPQHF.